The entry that follows covers one T cell receptor beta chain sequence. The CDR3 has 12 amino acids. V shed 8 bases and J shed 2 bases, with 9 bases lying between them. Germline V CDR1 and CDR2: MDHEN, SYDVKM. Adults between roughly 18 and 95 years of age took part from fewer than 30 US areas. Which cohort a participant joined came from the clinical history participants gave. For recovered donors of Cohort 3, there were two negative PCRs, clearance, or symptom resolution. The data were obtained in a study of blood T cell repertoires in COVID-19. Study context: PBMCs, B-cell-depleted T cells, or T cells provided the cDNA or gDNA that made up the material.

The assay was immunoSEQ multiplex PCR, and TCRdb's table has in-frame clones only and misses some. The profile covers roughly 250,000 clones, with around 90% appearing a single time and around 2% taken by the ten largest. The J gene is TRBJ2-5, the V gene TRBV28; D remains ambiguous. Material for sequencing was PBMCs or T cells enriched from blood (not recorded which). This TCR came from a woman between 18 and 29 years old who had recovered from COVID-19. The CDR3 region has the DNA TGTGCCAGCTCGGTACAGCAAGAGACCCAGTACTTC. This encodes CASSVQQETQYF.